This T cell receptor (beta chain) is drawn from a study of blood T cell repertoires in COVID-19. Across the whole study: T cells, B-cell-depleted T cells, or PBMCs provided the cDNA or gDNA that served as material.

Participants, about 18 to 100 years old, spanned fewer than 25 US areas. Participants' reported clinical history set cohort assignment. The CDR3 consists of 15 residues. Germline CDR1 KGHDR, CDR2 SFDVKD. Trimming left V 5 bases short and J 5 bases short, with 18 bases between. Source study methods: By means of reference gene primer amplification, nucleated cell counts were estimated. Using immunoSEQ multiplex PCR, the repertoire was profiled, and TCRdb retains in-frame clones only, with some absent. V and J calls and clone size are as listed in that table; D and trimming were resolved from the DNA. Seen here are 300,000 to 400,000 clones, 89% observed once, and the top ten hold 4.5% to 5.5%.

The gene calls are TRBV24-1 and TRBJ2-7; maybe TRBD2 (5 bases). The receptor was derived from a man between 60 and 70 years old who had recovered from COVID-19. The sample was PBMCs or T cells enriched from blood (not recorded which). In DNA, the CDR3 is TGTGCCACCAGTGGGGATTCCAATCTCGGGGACGAGCAGTACTTC. It yields the protein CATSGDSNLGDEQYF.